This T cell receptor beta chain was obtained from a study of CD4 T cells in relation to SARS-CoV-2 and coronaviruses. Study overall: Controls used an HIV-1 Nef peptide pool or no peptide.

Remarks on this clone: Its target is not known.

The germline V gene encodes CDR1 SGHRS and CDR2 YFSETQ. The germline V and J ends were trimmed by 4 bases and 5 bases, with 10 bases remaining between them. CDR3 length equals 13 residues. Data came from immunoSEQ multiplex PCR; TCRdb stores just in-frame clones and leaves some out. The sample has some 25,000 clones; around 76% are singletons. The unexposed donors gave CD4+ T cells in about 2011-2019, prior to COVID-19. After nine to ten days of culture, CD4+ T cells were isolated. As cell numbers allowed, unexposed-donor CD4+ T cells faced SARS-CoV-2 S/N and four cold-coronavirus spikes. Half the medium was replaced with IL-2 medium on days 3 and 7.

The J gene is TRBJ2-4, the V gene TRBV5-1, with D possibly TRBD1 on 5 matching bases. Sequenced: CD4+ T cells from PBMCs, cultured in vitro. The receptor was derived from a human donor in good health. The DNA of the CDR3 is TGCGCCAGCAGCCAACCACAGGAAAACATTCAGTACTTC. Protein sequence: CASSQPQENIQYF.